The 28 T cell receptor beta chains below all came from one sample that was sequenced in a study of T-cell reconstitution after alpha-beta-depleted transplantation in children. Unique molecular identifiers featured in how the TCRbeta library was prepared. TCRdb ran MiXCR on the PCR reads and lists one entry per CDR3 protein. Seen here are roughly 500,000 distinct CDR3 sequences, roughly an eighth observed once, and the top ten hold 5% to 6%. Sequenced here: PBMCs from the stem cell graft donor, sampled from the stem cell graft. These receptors originate from a human donor who donated a stem cell graft to a child with combined immunodeficiency.

The chain links TRBV5-1 to TRBJ2-3; TRBD2 matches 9 bases. The junction had 6 bases not matched to a gene; V was cut back by 0 bases and J by 4 bases. The CDR3 loop spans 16 amino acids. Per germline, CDR1 SGHRS and CDR2 YFSETQ. This chain's CDR3 is CASSLVISGSSDTQYF. DNA for the CDR3: TGCGCCAGCAGCTTGGTGATTAGCGGGAGTTCAGATACGCAGTATTTT. Together with reference TRBV5-1 and TRBJ2-3, the CDR3 gives the full variable domain: KAGVTQTPRYLIKTRGQQVTLSCSPISGHRSVSWYQQTPGQGLQFLFEYFSETQRNKGNFPGRFSGRQFSNSRSEMNVSTLELGDSALYLCASSLVISGSSDTQYFGPGTRLTVL.

The rearrangement links TRBV29-1 to TRBJ2-1, with a weak D call TRBD2 (6 bases). Trimming cost V 7 bases and J 0 bases, with 22 bases left between them. This CDR3 has 17 residues. The V gene's germline CDR1 is SQVTM and CDR2 ANQGSEA. The CDR3 protein is CSAAGTQVPSSYNEQFF. The CDR3 region has the DNA TGCAGCGCCGCCGGGACTCAAGTACCGAGCTCCTACAATGAGCAGTTCTTC.

In this sample, this clonotype turned up a few times. This chain joins TRBV6-2 or TRBV6-3 and TRBJ1-3, with no clear D. CDR1 is MNHEY and CDR2 is SVGEGT in the germline V gene. Deletions cut 6 bases from V and 4 bases from J, with 10 bases between. This CDR3 is 13 amino acids long. The CDR3 sequence is CASRKGAGNTIYF. CDR3 DNA: TGTGCCAGCAGAAAAGGTGCCGGAAACACCATATATTTT.

This clonotype was observed a few times. The chain uses TRBV20-1 and TRBJ1-6, with a possible D match to TRBD1 (6 bases). Trimming stripped 3 bases from V and 7 bases from J, with 13 bases between. Germline V gives CDR1 DFQATT, CDR2 SNEGSKA (reference sequence). The CDR3 extends over 14 amino acids. CDR3 protein: CSASPRQDNSPLHF. DNA of the CDR3: TGCAGTGCTAGCCCTCGACAGGACAATTCACCCCTCCACTTT.

The chain joins TRBV9 to TRBJ2-2; D is unclear. V was shortened by 1 base and J by 5 bases, with 6 bases between the two germline ends. CDR1 SGDLS and CDR2 YYNGEE come from the germline V gene. The CDR3 covers 13 residues. The CDR3 coding sequence is TGTGCCAGCAGCGTACAAACAACCGGGGAGCTGTTTTTT. It codes for CASSVQTTGELFF.

This clonotype has at least ten counts. This chain links TRBV5-5 with TRBJ2-4; unclear D gene. V gave up 0 bases and J gave up 1 base, with 5 bases separating them. In germline, CDR1 is SGHKS, CDR2 YYEKEE (reference sequence). The length of the CDR3 is 14 residues. CDR3 amino acids: CASSLVSAKNIQYF. The CDR3, as DNA: TGTGCCAGCAGCTTGGTTTCGGCCAAAAACATTCAGTACTTC.

A few counts support this clonotype. The chain uses TRBV6-1 and TRBJ2-5; D gene uncertain. Trimming left V 6 bases short and J 5 bases short, with 10 bases between. CDR1 is MNHNS, CDR2 SASEGT, per germline. The CDR3 is 12 amino acids. In nucleotides, the CDR3 is TGTGCCAGCAGCCCCGAATGGGAGACCCAGTACTTC. Protein sequence: CASSPEWETQYF.

J is TRBJ2-7 and V is TRBV7-9; 12 bases agree with TRBD2. The junction had 8 bases not matched to a gene; V was cut back by 4 bases and J by 7 bases. Germline V gene lookup returns CDR1 SEHNR and CDR2 FQNEAQ (reference sequence). This CDR3 spans 15 amino acids. The CDR3 loop is CASSSRLAGDWEQYF. The CDR3, as DNA: TGTGCCAGCAGCTCCCGACTAGCGGGGGACTGGGAGCAGTACTTC.

This clonotype appeared many times. The CDR3 is CASSFQRVNTEAFF. CDR3 DNA: TGTGCCAGCAGTTTTCAGAGGGTGAACACTGAAGCTTTCTTT. The chain is built from TRBV12-3 or TRBV12-4 and TRBJ1-1; D is uncertain. V lost 3 bases and J 0 bases, leaving 8 bases between the germline ends. The length of the CDR3 is 14 residues.

This clonotype has a count of ten or more. V is TRBV28 and J is TRBJ1-2; 10 bases are shared with TRBD1. The trim removed 5 bases at V and 4 bases at J, leaving 7 bases unmatched. This CDR3 region has 15 residues. CDR1 is MDHEN and CDR2 is SYDVKM in the germline V gene. The CDR3 DNA follows: TGTGCCAGCAGTCCCGCGACAGGGGGCATCTATGGCTACACCTTC. It codes for CASSPATGGIYGYTF.

In regard to this clonotype: The junction departs from the called germline gene at one end, perhaps through a read error. The chain uses TRBV27 and TRBJ2-7, with unresolved D. Germline CDR1 reads MNHEY; CDR2 reads SMNVEV (reference sequence). CDR3 length: 14 residues. Written as DNA, the CDR3 is TGTGCCAGCAATCCCCTGGGCCCCTCCTACGAGCAGAACTTC. It specifies CASNPLGPSYEQNF.

V is TRBV29-1 and J is TRBJ2-7, with D perhaps given as TRBD1 or TRBD2 (5 bases each). The germline V gene encodes CDR1 SQVTM and CDR2 ANQGSEA. Trimming took 6 bases from V and 8 from J, leaving 14 bases between them. This CDR3 region has 11 residues. CDR3 nucleotides: TGCAGCGTACCGGGGCCCGGGAAGCAGTACTTC. It specifies CSVPGPGKQYF.

The rearrangement joins TRBV5-1 to TRBJ1-1; no definite D call. Trimming took 0 bases from V and 3 from J, leaving 9 bases between them. The CDR3 is made up of 14 amino acids. Germline values: CDR1 SGHRS, CDR2 YFSETQ. CDR3 sequence: CASSLEQPYTEAFF. The CDR3 nucleotides are TGCGCCAGCAGCTTGGAACAGCCCTACACTGAAGCTTTCTTT.

In its sample, this clonotype was seen a few times. This chain links TRBV11-2 with TRBJ1-6, with D tentatively TRBD1 (5 bases). V was cut by 8 bases and J by 13 bases, with 12 bases left in between. Germline assignment: CDR1 SGHAT and CDR2 FQNNGV. The CDR3 loop spans 11 amino acids. Written as DNA, the CDR3 is TGTGCCAGCGGGGGAGGCTTCCCCCTCCACTTT. This gives the protein CASGGGFPLHF.

This clonotype was counted a few times. J is TRBJ2-1 and V is TRBV12-3 or TRBV12-4; 8 positions agree with TRBD1. The junction had 4 bases not matched to a gene; V was cut back by 0 bases and J by 15 bases. The CDR3 covers 12 residues. Here the CDR3 reads CASSLAGTGLFF. The CDR3 bases are TGTGCCAGCAGTTTAGCTGGGACAGGTCTGTTCTTC.

V is TRBV12-5 and J is TRBJ2-5, with TRBD1 identical over 8 bases. CDR1 is LGHNT and CDR2 is FRNRAP in the germline V gene. The CDR3 is made up of 18 amino acids. V was clipped by 0 bases and J by 2 bases; unmatched bases: 11. In DNA form, the CDR3 reads TGTGCTAGTGGTTTGGTAATCCGGGACAGGATGTTACAAGAGACCCAGTACTTC. It encodes CASGLVIRDRMLQETQYF.

This clonotype was seen more than once but under ten times. The CDR3 here is CASSFASGSGTRNEQFF. The CDR3 region has the DNA TGTGCCAGCAGTTTTGCTAGCGGGAGTGGTACCCGCAATGAGCAGTTCTTC. The chain has TRBV12-3 or TRBV12-4 and TRBJ2-1; TRBD2 aligns across 10 bases. Trimming removed 3 bases from V and 6 bases from J; junction bases left unmatched: 11. This CDR3 has 17 residues.

The genes are TRBV6-2 or TRBV6-3 and TRBJ2-2, with a tentative D call TRBD1 (5 bases). The CDR3 length is 13 residues. V lost 5 bases, J lost 7 bases, and 11 bases lay in between. Germline V gene lookup returns CDR1 MNHEY and CDR2 SVGEGT. In DNA form, the CDR3 reads TGTGCCAGCAGTCCCCGACAGATCGGGGAGCTGTTTTTT. This translates into CASSPRQIGELFF.

The table lists this clonotype with many counts. V is TRBV20-1 and J is TRBJ2-2, with D unclear. V lost 3 bases to trimming and J lost 0 bases, with 11 bases between them. The CDR3 runs 15 residues. Per germline, CDR1 DFQATT and CDR2 SNEGSKA (reference sequence). The CDR3 is CSARSLEPNTGELFF. DNA of the CDR3: TGCAGTGCTAGGTCTCTGGAGCCGAACACCGGGGAGCTGTTTTTT.

V and J are TRBV6-2 or TRBV6-3 and TRBJ2-5; tentatively, D is TRBD1 or TRBD2 (5 bases each). Germline CDR1 MNHEY, CDR2 SVGEGT. Trimming cost V 6 bases and J 6 bases, with 8 bases left between them. The CDR3 spans 11 residues. The CDR3 DNA follows: TGTGCCAGCAGGGGGACGAAGACCCAGTACTTC. Protein product: CASRGTKTQYF.

The table lists this clonotype with many counts. The V gene is TRBV12-3 or TRBV12-4, the J gene TRBJ1-1; 9 nucleotides agree with TRBD1. Germline trimming cut 5 bases from V and 5 bases from J; bases unmatched to any gene: 6. The CDR3 is 14 residues long. CDR3 protein: CASSISTGGTEAFF. The CDR3 DNA follows: TGTGCCAGCAGTATATCGACAGGGGGTACTGAAGCTTTCTTT.

The chain links TRBV6-2 or TRBV6-3 to TRBJ1-1; no firm D call. Looked up from germline, CDR1 is MNHEY and CDR2 is SVGEGT. V was shortened by 4 bases and J by 6 bases, with 12 bases between the two germline ends. This CDR3 has 13 amino acids. The CDR3 nucleotides are TGTGCCAGCAGTTCGGCACCGCGCGCTGAAGCTTTCTTT. Encoded protein: CASSSAPRAEAFF.

J is TRBJ2-7 and V is TRBV28; no reliable D call. Germline V gene data show CDR1 as MDHEN and CDR2 as SYDVKM. The CDR3 length is 15 residues. Trimming took off 0 bases at V and 5 bases at J, with 14 bases between the two ends. In DNA form, the CDR3 reads TGTGCCAGCAGTTTATGGCAGGTGGTCGGTGACGAGCAGTACTTC. It is translated as CASSLWQVVGDEQYF.

Concerning this clonotype: Since no conserved phenylalanine or tryptophan closes the CDR3, a read error is the likely cause. The chain employs TRBV7-3 and TRBJ1-2, with unresolved D. The CDR3 has 14 residues. The V gene lost 5 bases and the J gene lost 4 bases, with 14 bases spanning the gap. Germline V gene sequence: CDR1 SGHTA, CDR2 FQGTGA. The CDR3 spells CASSPGPESYGYTY. The CDR3 region has the DNA TGTGCCAGCAGCCCCGGGCCCGAGAGCTATGGCTACACCTAC.

The CDR3 DNA follows: TGTGCCAGCAGTTGGGGCGGACGGCCCCAAGAGACCCAGTACTTC. Encoded protein: CASSWGGRPQETQYF. The V call is TRBV12-3 or TRBV12-4, the J call TRBJ2-5, with D possibly being TRBD1 (5 bases). CDR3 size: 15 residues. V lost 4 bases and J lost 1, with 13 bases in between.

This clonotype has just a few counts. This chain connects TRBV6-1 to TRBJ2-4, with D possibly matching TRBD2 (6 bases). Germline CDR1 and CDR2: MNHNS and SASEGT. Trimming left V 5 bases short and J 6 bases short, with 14 bases between. The CDR3 is 14 residues long. The CDR3 nucleotides are TGTGCCAGCAGTAATTTGCGGGGTGCAAACATTCAGTACTTC. Translating it yields CASSNLRGANIQYF.

This clonotype came up many times. The V call is TRBV12-3 or TRBV12-4, the J call TRBJ2-2, with TRBD1 identical over 7 bases. The CDR3 contains 14 residues. With V trimmed by 6 bases and J by 6 bases, 7 bases remained unmatched. The CDR3 nucleotides read TGTGCCAGCAGCCCCAACAGGGGACCCGGGGAGCTGTTTTTT. Translation: CASSPNRGPGELFF.

This clonotype was counted at least ten times. CDR3 residues: CASSLSTSGNEQFF. The CDR3 region has the DNA TGTGCCAGCAGTTTATCGACTAGCGGAAATGAGCAGTTCTTC. The chain couples TRBV27 to TRBJ2-1; 9 positions agree with TRBD2. This CDR3 region has 14 residues. V trimming: 0 bases; J trimming: 7 bases; junction bases outside the gene matches: 1. Germline CDR1 and CDR2: MNHEY and SMNVEV (reference sequence).